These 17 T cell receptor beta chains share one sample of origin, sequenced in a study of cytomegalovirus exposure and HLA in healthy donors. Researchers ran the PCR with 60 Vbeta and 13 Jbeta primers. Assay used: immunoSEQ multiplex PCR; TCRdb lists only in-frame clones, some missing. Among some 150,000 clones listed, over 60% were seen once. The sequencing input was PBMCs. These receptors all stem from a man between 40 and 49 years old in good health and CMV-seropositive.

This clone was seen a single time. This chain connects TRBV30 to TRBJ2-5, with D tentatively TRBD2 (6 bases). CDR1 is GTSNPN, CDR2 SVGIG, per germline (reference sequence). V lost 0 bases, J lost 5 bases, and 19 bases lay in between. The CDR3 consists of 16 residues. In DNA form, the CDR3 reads TGTGCCTGGAGTGTACGGGGGAGCAGGAGAGGGGAGACCCAGTACTTC. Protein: CAWSVRGSRRGETQYF.

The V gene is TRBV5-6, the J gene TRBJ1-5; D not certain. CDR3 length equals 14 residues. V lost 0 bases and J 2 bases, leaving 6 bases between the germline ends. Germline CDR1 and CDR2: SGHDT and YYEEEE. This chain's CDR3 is CASSLGTGNQPQHF. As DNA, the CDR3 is TGTGCCAGCAGCTTGGGAACGGGCAATCAGCCCCAGCATTTT.

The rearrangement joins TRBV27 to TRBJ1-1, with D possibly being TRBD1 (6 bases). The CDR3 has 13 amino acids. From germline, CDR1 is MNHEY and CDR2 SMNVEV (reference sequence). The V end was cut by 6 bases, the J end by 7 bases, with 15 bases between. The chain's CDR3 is CASSDRSVLEAFF. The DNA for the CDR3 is TGTGCCAGCAGCGACAGGTCCGTTCTTGAAGCTTTCTTT.

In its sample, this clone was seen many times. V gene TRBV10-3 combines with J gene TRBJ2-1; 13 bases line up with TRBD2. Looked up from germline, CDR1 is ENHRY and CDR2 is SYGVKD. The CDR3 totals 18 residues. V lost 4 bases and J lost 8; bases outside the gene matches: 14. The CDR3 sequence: CAISANPLTSGRYYEQFF. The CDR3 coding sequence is TGTGCCATCAGTGCTAACCCATTGACTAGCGGGAGGTACTATGAGCAGTTCTTC.

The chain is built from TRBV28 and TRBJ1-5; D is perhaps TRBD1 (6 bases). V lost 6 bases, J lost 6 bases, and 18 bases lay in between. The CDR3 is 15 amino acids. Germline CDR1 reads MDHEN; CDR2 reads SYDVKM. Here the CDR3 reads CASSNIAGGGQPQHF. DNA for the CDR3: TGTGCCAGCAGCAACATAGCGGGGGGCGGTCAGCCCCAGCATTTT.

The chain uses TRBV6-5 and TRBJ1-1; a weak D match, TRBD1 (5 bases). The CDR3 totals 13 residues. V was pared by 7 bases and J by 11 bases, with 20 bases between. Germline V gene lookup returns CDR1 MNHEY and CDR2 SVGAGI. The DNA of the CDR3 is TGTGCCAGCACCGCATCCTTCAGGGTACCGGCTTTCTTT. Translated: CASTASFRVPAFF.

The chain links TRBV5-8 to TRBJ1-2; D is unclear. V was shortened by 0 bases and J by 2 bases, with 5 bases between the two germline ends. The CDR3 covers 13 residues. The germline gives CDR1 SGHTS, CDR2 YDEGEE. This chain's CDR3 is CASSLEENYGYTF. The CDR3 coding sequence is TGTGCCAGCAGCTTGGAGGAGAACTATGGCTACACCTTC.

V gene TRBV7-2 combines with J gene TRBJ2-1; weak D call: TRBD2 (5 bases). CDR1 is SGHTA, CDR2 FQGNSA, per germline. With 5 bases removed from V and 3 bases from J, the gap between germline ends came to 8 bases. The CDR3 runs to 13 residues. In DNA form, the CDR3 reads TGTGCCAGCAGCCGCCGGGACTACAATGAGCAGTTCTTC. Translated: CASSRRDYNEQFF. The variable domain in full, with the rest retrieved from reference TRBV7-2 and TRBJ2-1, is GAGVSQSPSNKVTEKGKDVELRCDPISGHTALYWYRQSLGQGLEFLIYFQGNSAPDKSGLPSDRFSAERTGGSVSTLTIQRTQQEDSAVYLCASSRRDYNEQFFGPGTRLTVL.

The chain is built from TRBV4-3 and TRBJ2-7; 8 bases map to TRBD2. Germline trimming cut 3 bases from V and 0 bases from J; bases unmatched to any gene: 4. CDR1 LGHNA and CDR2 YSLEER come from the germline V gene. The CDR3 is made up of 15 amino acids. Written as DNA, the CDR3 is TGCGCCAGCAGCCATGCACTAGCGGACTCCTACGAGCAGTACTTC. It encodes CASSHALADSYEQYF.

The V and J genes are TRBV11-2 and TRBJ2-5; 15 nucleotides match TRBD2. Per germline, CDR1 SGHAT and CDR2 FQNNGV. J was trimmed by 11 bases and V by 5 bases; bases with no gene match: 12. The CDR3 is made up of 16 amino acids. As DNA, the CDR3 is TGTGCCAGCAGCCTCGTGGGGACTAGCGGGGGGTGGGAGCAGTACTTC. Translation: CASSLVGTSGGWEQYF.

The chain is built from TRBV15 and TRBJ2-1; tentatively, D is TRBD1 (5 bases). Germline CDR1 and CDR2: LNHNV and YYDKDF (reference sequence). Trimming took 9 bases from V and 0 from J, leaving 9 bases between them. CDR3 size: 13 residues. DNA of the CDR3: TGTGCCACTGGGGCCGGCTCCTACAATGAGCAGTTCTTC. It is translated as CATGAGSYNEQFF.

The CDR3 loop reads CASRRNVETQYF. Here the CDR3 DNA reads TGTGCCAGCCGGAGAAATGTGGAGACCCAGTACTTC. This chain connects TRBV6-5 to TRBJ2-5; D gene unclear. Trimming took 8 bases from V and 5 from J, leaving 12 bases between them. CDR1 and CDR2 from the germline V gene are MNHEY and SVGAGI. The CDR3 runs 12 residues.

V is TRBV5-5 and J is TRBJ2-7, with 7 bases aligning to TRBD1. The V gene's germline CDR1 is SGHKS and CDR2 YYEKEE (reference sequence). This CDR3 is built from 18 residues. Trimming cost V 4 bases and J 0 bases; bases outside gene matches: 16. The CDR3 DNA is TGTGCCAGCAGCACCGGAACAGGGGAGCCGCGTATCTCCTACGAGCAGTACTTC. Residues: CASSTGTGEPRISYEQYF.

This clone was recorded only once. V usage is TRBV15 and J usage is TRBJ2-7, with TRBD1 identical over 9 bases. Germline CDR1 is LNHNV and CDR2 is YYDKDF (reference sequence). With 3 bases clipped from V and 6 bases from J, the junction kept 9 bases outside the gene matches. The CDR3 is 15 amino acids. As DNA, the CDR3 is TGTGCCACCAGCAGGGATCCGGGACAGGGTGGCGAGCAGTACTTC. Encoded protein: CATSRDPGQGGEQYF.

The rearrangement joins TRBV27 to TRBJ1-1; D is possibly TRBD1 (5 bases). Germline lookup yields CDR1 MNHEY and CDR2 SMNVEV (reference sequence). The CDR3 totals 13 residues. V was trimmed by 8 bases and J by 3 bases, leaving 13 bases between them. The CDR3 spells CASAWGGYTEAFF. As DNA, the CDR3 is TGTGCCAGCGCGTGGGGGGGGTACACTGAAGCTTTCTTT.

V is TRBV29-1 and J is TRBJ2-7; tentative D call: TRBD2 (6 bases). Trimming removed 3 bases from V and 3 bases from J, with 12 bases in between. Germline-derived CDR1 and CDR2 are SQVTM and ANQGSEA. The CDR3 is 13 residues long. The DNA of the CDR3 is TGCAGCGTTGAGTGGGACGGGGGCTACGAGCAGTACTTC. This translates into CSVEWDGGYEQYF.

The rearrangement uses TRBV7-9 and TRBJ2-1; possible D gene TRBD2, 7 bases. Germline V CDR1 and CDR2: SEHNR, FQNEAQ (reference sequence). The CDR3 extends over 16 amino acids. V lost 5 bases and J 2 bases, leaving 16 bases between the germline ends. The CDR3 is CASSHEGGGPYNEQFF. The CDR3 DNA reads TGTGCCAGCAGCCACGAGGGGGGGGGACCCTACAATGAGCAGTTCTTC. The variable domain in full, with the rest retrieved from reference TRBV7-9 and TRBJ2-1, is DTGVSQNPRHKITKRGQNVTFRCDPISEHNRLYWYRQTLGQGPEFLTYFQNEAQLEKSRLLSDRFSAERPKGSFSTLEIQRTEQGDSAMYLCASSHEGGGPYNEQFFGPGTRLTVL.